The 7 T cell receptor beta chains below all came from one sample that was sequenced in a study of T cell responses to AZD1222 COVID-19 vaccine. Clones were read by immunoSEQ multiplex PCR, and TCRdb kept only the in-frame ones, dropping some. The sample lists some 180,000 clones; roughly nine tenths were seen once. Sample: peripheral blood, taken 28 days after the second AZD1222 dose. The receptors were gathered from an adult who received the AZD1222 COVID-19 vaccine.

This clone came up once. This chain links TRBV19 with TRBJ1-2; the match to TRBD1 covers 7 bases. V lost 5 bases, J lost 6 bases, and 12 bases stayed unmatched. Germline loops: CDR1 LNHDA, CDR2 SQIVND (reference sequence). This CDR3 contains 15 residues. The CDR3 DNA sequence: TGTGCCAGTAGTCGCCCGGGACAGAGAGACGATGGCTACACCTTC. This sequence encodes CASSRPGQRDDGYTF. Full variable domain (outside the CDR3, taken from reference TRBV19 and TRBJ1-2): DGGITQSPKYLFRKEGQNVTLSCEQNLNHDAMYWYRQDPGQGLRLIYYSQIVNDFQKGDIAEGYSVSREKKESFPLTVTSAQKNPTAFYLCASSRPGQRDDGYTFGSGTRLTVV.

V and J are TRBV4-2 and TRBJ2-7; D remains ambiguous. Per the germline V gene, CDR1 is LGHNA and CDR2 is YNFKEQ. Trimming shortened V by 1 base and J by 2 bases, and 6 bases separated the two germline ends. The CDR3 totals 13 residues. DNA of the CDR3: TGTGCCAGCAGCCAAGGGCTAGCCTACGAGCAGTACTTC. It translates to CASSQGLAYEQYF.

The rearrangement uses TRBV29-1 and TRBJ2-3; unclear D gene. V lost 1 base and J lost 2, with 4 bases in between. The CDR3 runs to 12 residues. The V gene's germline CDR1 is SQVTM and CDR2 ANQGSEA. CDR3 nucleotide sequence: TGCAGCGTTGAAGTCTACACAGATACGCAGTATTTT. Amino acid sequence: CSVEVYTDTQYF.

J is TRBJ2-2 and V is TRBV5-1; no reliable D call. The CDR3 sequence is 14 residues long. CDR1 is SGHRS, CDR2 YFSETQ, per germline. V was cut by 0 bases and J by 4 bases, with 7 bases left in between. The CDR3 reads CASSLAPSTGELFF. In nucleotides, the CDR3 is TGCGCCAGCAGCTTGGCCCCTTCCACCGGGGAGCTGTTTTTT.

The CDR3 reads CASSGQGPGYSNQPQHF. The DNA for the CDR3 is TGTGCCAGCAGTGGACAGGGGCCGGGTTATAGCAATCAGCCCCAGCATTTT. The J gene is TRBJ1-5, the V gene TRBV6-2 or TRBV6-3; 9 positions agree with TRBD1. CDR1 is MNHEY, CDR2 SVGEGT, per germline. V lost 5 bases, J lost 0 bases, and 8 bases stayed unmatched. This CDR3 spans 17 amino acids.

The chain's CDR3 is CASRGTENSNQPQHF. Written as DNA, the CDR3 is TGTGCCAGCAGGGGGACAGAGAATAGCAATCAGCCCCAGCATTTT. This chain uses TRBV27 with TRBJ1-5; TRBD1 matches 7 bases. The CDR3 runs to 15 residues. The junction had 5 bases not matched to a gene; V was cut back by 6 bases and J by 0 bases. CDR1 MNHEY and CDR2 SMNVEV come from the germline V gene (reference sequence).

The CDR3 region is CASSPGLAGGPLSTDTQYF. In DNA form, the CDR3 reads TGTGCCAGCAGCCCGGGACTAGCGGGGGGGCCTCTGAGCACAGATACGCAGTATTTT. The gene calls are TRBV11-3 and TRBJ2-3; TRBD2 aligns across 16 bases. Trimming cost V 5 bases and J 0 bases; bases outside gene matches: 8. This CDR3 has 19 residues. The V gene's germline CDR1 is SGHNT and CDR2 YENEEA.